The following is a T cell receptor (beta chain) sequence with its context. Its matching antigen is unknown. Some clones are missing from TCRdb's copy, which holds only in-frame ones; the method was immunoSEQ multiplex PCR. The sample consists of approximately 77,000 clones, roughly 91% of them appearing once. The sample originates from a study of brain T cells in children with intractable seizures. CDR1 is SGHRS, CDR2 YFSETQ, per germline. CDR3 length: 13 amino acids. The V end was cut by 0 bases, the J end by 6 bases, with 9 bases between. Study outcomes and limitations: Pre-surgery blood may have been undersampled, hiding some clones. Only CDR3 sequence similarity suggested viral specificity, without known HCMV serostatus.

Surgery cases with the highest brain T cell transcript signatures were chosen for sequencing. At least one anti-epileptic drug was given before surgery. The sample consisted of peripheral blood, taken at surgery. This chain uses TRBV5-1 with TRBJ1-2; weak D call: TRBD1 (5 bases). The origin of this receptor is a boy in the first two years of life with tuberous sclerosis and intractable seizures. In DNA form, the CDR3 reads TGCGCCAGCAGCTTGGTAGGGGTGGATGGCTACACCTTC. This encodes CASSLVGVDGYTF.